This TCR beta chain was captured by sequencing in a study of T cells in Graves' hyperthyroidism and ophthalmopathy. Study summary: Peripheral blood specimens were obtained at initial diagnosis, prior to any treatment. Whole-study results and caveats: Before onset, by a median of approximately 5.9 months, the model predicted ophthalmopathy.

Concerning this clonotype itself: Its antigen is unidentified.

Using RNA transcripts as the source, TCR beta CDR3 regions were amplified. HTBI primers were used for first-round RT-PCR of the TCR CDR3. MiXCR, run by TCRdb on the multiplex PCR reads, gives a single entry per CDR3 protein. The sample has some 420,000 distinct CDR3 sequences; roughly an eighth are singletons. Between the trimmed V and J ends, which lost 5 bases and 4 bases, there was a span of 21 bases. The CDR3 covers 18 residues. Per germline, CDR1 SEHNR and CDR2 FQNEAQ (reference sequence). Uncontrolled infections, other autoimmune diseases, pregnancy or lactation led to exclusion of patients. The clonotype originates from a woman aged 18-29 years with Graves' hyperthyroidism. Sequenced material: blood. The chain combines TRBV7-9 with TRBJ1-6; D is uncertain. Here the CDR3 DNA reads TGTGCCAGCAGCCGACCCCCAGCTACAAACCTATATAATTCACCCCTCCACTTT. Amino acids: CASSRPPATNLYNSPLHF. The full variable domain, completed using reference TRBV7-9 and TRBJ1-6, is DTGVSQNPRHKITKRGQNVTFRCDPISEHNRLYWYRQTLGQGPEFLTYFQNEAQLEKSRLLSDRFSAERPKGSFSTLEIQRTEQGDSAMYLCASSRPPATNLYNSPLHFGNGTRLTVT.